This is a list of T cell receptor beta chains from one sample in a study of T cells after yellow fever vaccination. TCRdb re-called the 5' RACE reads with MiXCR, one entry per CDR3 protein. The sample comprises about 400,000 distinct CDR3 sequences, about 9.9% of which are singletons, and roughly a sixth rests with the top ten. This material consisted of PBMCs, taken on the day of the first yellow fever vaccination. These TCRs come from a man between 18 and 35 years old who received the YFV17D yellow fever vaccine. CDR3s include the opening cysteine and the closing phenylalanine or tryptophan. The D gene is left open where the match is weak. Rows may omit the clone size; those that give it use once, few, many or a size class.

CSARDQVNEQFF TGCAGTGCTAGGGATCAGGTAAATGAGCAGTTCTTC TRBV20-1 - TRBJ2-1 few
CASSLISGTGGLAGELFF TGTGCCAGCAGCTTAATATCTGGGACAGGGGGCCTGGCCGGGGAGCTGTTTTTT TRBV7-7 TRBD1 TRBJ2-2 -
CASSQYSLVGANVLTF TGTGCCAGCAGCCAATATTCCCTTGTAGGGGCCAACGTCCTGACTTTC TRBV3-1 - TRBJ2-6 -
CASSVDRGQRETQYF TGTGCCAGCAGCGTAGATCGGGGGCAGAGGGAGACCCAGTACTTC TRBV9 - TRBJ2-5 -
CASSYKGAGYRMGEQYF TGTGCCAGCAGTTATAAAGGGGCAGGGTATCGTATGGGCGAGCAGTACTTC TRBV6-5 - TRBJ2-7 -
CASTTWGPDTGELFF TGTGCCAGCACCACGTGGGGCCCGGACACCGGGGAGCTGTTTTTT TRBV25-1 - TRBJ2-2 -
CASSPSAGMTNSPLHF TGTGCCAGCTCACCCAGTGCAGGGATGACTAATTCACCCCTCCACTTT TRBV18 - TRBJ1-6 few
CASRFGSNQPQHF TGTGCCAGCAGATTTGGCAGCAATCAGCCCCAGCATTTT TRBV7-2 - TRBJ1-5 few
CASGNRANTEAFF TGTGCCAGCGGTAACAGGGCGAACACTGAAGCTTTCTTT TRBV12-3/TRBV12-4 - TRBJ1-1 -
CASRKSLGVGTDTQYF TGTGCCAGTAGGAAATCACTAGGGGTCGGCACAGATACGCAGTATTTT TRBV19 - TRBJ2-3 -
CASSLARWDRVRGSYEQYF TGTGCCAGCAGCCTAGCGCGATGGGACAGGGTAAGGGGTTCCTACGAGCAGTACTTC TRBV11-1 TRBD1 TRBJ2-7 few
CASSFSGGQHNEQFF TGTGCCAGCAGTTTTAGCGGGGGACAACACAATGAGCAGTTCTTC TRBV12-3/TRBV12-4 TRBD2 TRBJ2-1 few
CASSRGQGDGYTF TGTGCCAGTAGCCGAGGACAGGGGGACGGCTACACCTTC TRBV19 TRBD1 TRBJ1-2 few
CASSGSGAYNEQFF TGTGCCAGCAGCGGTAGCGGGGCCTACAATGAGCAGTTCTTC TRBV9 TRBD2 TRBJ2-1 few
CASKLAGGPADTQYF TGTGCCAGCAAGCTAGCGGGGGGGCCCGCAGATACGCAGTATTTT TRBV6-1 TRBD2 TRBJ2-3 many
CASSRTSGYEQYF TGTGCCAGCAGTCGGACTAGCGGGTACGAGCAGTACTTC TRBV6-1 TRBD2 TRBJ2-7 -
CASRPGLRQETQYF TGTGCCAGCCGGCCAGGCTTAAGGCAAGAGACCCAGTACTTC TRBV7-2 - TRBJ2-5 many
CASSTRGQGSSYEQYF TGTGCCAGTAGTACCCGCGGACAGGGAAGCTCCTACGAGCAGTACTTC TRBV19 TRBD1 TRBJ2-7 -
CASSLRTGSTDTQYF TGTGCCAGCAGCTTAAGGACAGGGAGCACAGATACGCAGTATTTT TRBV5-6 TRBD1 TRBJ2-3 many
CASSPTSTAGYNEQFF TGCGCCAGCAGCCCGACGAGTACAGCTGGGTACAATGAGCAGTTCTTC TRBV5-1 - TRBJ2-1 many
CASRVPRGPRTQYF TGTGCCAGCAGAGTCCCCCGGGGGCCCAGGACCCAGTACTTC TRBV7-8 - TRBJ2-5 many
CASSQDYYNEQFF TGTGCCAGCAGCCAAGACTACTACAATGAGCAGTTCTTC TRBV3-1 - TRBJ2-1 -
CATSDLGSNRFF TGTGCCACCAGTGATTTAGGGTCTAATAGGTTCTTC TRBV24-1 - TRBJ2-1 -
CASSQEGGLAGVDTQYF TGCGCCAGCAGCCAAGAGGGGGGACTAGCGGGGGTAGATACGCAGTATTTT TRBV4-1 TRBD2 TRBJ2-3 once
CASSLANRFGEAFF TGTGCCAGCAGCTTGGCTAACAGGTTCGGTGAAGCTTTCTTT TRBV5-4 - TRBJ1-1 -
CASSYFGRAKTQYF TGTGCCAGCAGTTACTTTGGCCGGGCCAAGACCCAGTACTTC TRBV6-5 - TRBJ2-5 -
CASKIMVWGAGYTF TGTGCCAGCAAAATAATGGTGTGGGGGGCTGGCTACACCTTC TRBV7-9 - TRBJ1-2 -
CASSLAPGTSGLASTDTQYF TGTGCCAGCAGCCTCGCGCCGGGGACTAGCGGTTTAGCTAGCACAGATACGCAGTATTTT TRBV7-2 TRBD2 TRBJ2-3 few
CASTPAGGYGYTF TGTGCCAGCACCCCGGCAGGGGGCTATGGCTACACCTTC TRBV12-3/TRBV12-4 TRBD1 TRBJ1-2 few
CASSYEFTGELFF TGTGCCAGCAGTTACGAGTTCACCGGGGAGCTGTTTTTT TRBV6-2/TRBV6-3 - TRBJ2-2 few
CASRGTGGVYNEQFF TGTGCCAGCAGGGGGACAGGAGGCGTTTACAATGAGCAGTTCTTC TRBV7-9 TRBD1 TRBJ2-1 few
CASSLGAWGNEQFF TGTGCCAGCAGCTTAGGGGCTTGGGGCAATGAGCAGTTCTTC TRBV13 - TRBJ2-1 few
CASSSFVRNRGTDTQYF TGCGCCAGCAGTTCTTTTGTGCGTAACCGTGGCACAGATACGCAGTATTTT TRBV4-3 - TRBJ2-3 -
CSARGNRLDGYTF TGCAGTGCTAGGGGGAACAGGTTGGATGGCTACACCTTC TRBV20-1 - TRBJ1-2 few
CASSGWAGLPSGANVLTF TGTGCCAGCAGCGGGTGGGCAGGGCTACCCTCTGGGGCCAACGTCCTGACTTTC TRBV5-6 - TRBJ2-6 -
CASSPESSWQETQYF TGTGCCAGCTCACCAGAAAGCAGCTGGCAAGAGACCCAGTACTTC TRBV18 - TRBJ2-5 few
CAWTGQANTEAFF TGTGCCTGGACGGGACAGGCAAACACTGAAGCTTTCTTT TRBV30 TRBD1 TRBJ1-1 few
CASSQDGKGLRSPLHF TGCGCCAGCAGCCAAGATGGGAAGGGTCTTCGCTCACCCCTCCACTTT TRBV4-3 - TRBJ1-6 -
CASSLAPRGELFF TGTGCCAGCAGCTTAGCGCCCCGCGGGGAGCTGTTTTTT TRBV7-3 - TRBJ2-2 few
CASSLAGTSVADTQYF TGTGCCAGCAGCTTAGCTGGGACTAGCGTAGCGGATACGCAGTATTTT TRBV7-2 TRBD2 TRBJ2-3 -
CATVSRTNTGELFF TGTGCCACCGTCAGCAGGACGAACACCGGGGAGCTGTTTTTT TRBV10-3 - TRBJ2-2 few
CASSTGPVAYEQYF TGTGCCAGCAGCACAGGACCAGTGGCCTACGAGCAGTACTTC TRBV7-3 - TRBJ2-7 few
CASIDQGGTDTQYF TGCGCCAGCATCGACCAGGGGGGCACAGATACGCAGTATTTT TRBV10-2 TRBD1 TRBJ2-3 few
CASSLEGWQGVTEAFF TGCGCCAGCAGCTTGGAGGGGTGGCAGGGGGTCACTGAAGCTTTCTTT TRBV5-1 TRBD1 TRBJ1-1 -
CASQKEVGQGTYEQYF TGTGCCAGCCAAAAAGAGGTTGGACAGGGGACCTACGAGCAGTACTTC TRBV4-2 TRBD1 TRBJ2-7 few
CASSPPYILAKNIQYF TGTGCCAGCAGCCCACCCTATATTCTAGCCAAAAACATTCAGTACTTC TRBV7-9 - TRBJ2-4 many
CASSPTGALDGYTF TGTGCCAGCAGCCCGACAGGGGCCCTGGATGGCTACACCTTC TRBV12-3/TRBV12-4 TRBD1 TRBJ1-2 few
CASSYLGGAKETQYF TGTGCCAGCAGTTACTTAGGGGGGGCAAAGGAGACCCAGTACTTC TRBV6-5 - TRBJ2-5 few
CAISERGDTQYF TGTGCCATCTCCGAAAGGGGGGATACGCAGTATTTT TRBV10-3 - TRBJ2-3 -